Listed here are 14 T cell receptor beta chains from one sample, sequenced in a study of T-cell reconstitution after alpha-beta-depleted transplantation in children. Unique molecular identifiers were used to barcode this TCRbeta library. TCRdb analysed the PCR reads with MiXCR anew, one entry per CDR3 protein. The sample carries around 960,000 distinct CDR3 sequences, 25% to 30% recorded once. The material sequenced was PBMCs, mostly from graft donor cells, taken 360 days after TCRalphabeta/CD19-depleted stem cell transplant. The receptors were gathered from a boy younger than two who had a stem cell transplant for SCID, so the T cells may come from the graft donor.

The chain combines TRBV18 with TRBJ1-2; 8 bases map to TRBD1. The V gene end was trimmed by 3 bases and the J gene end by 6 bases; junction bases not matched to a gene: 3. CDR1 and CDR2 from the germline V gene are KGHSH and LQKENI. This CDR3 has 13 amino acids. The CDR3 coding sequence is TGTGCCAGCTCACCCGGACAGGGTAATGGCTACACCTTC. Translated: CASSPGQGNGYTF. Looking up the rest from reference TRBV18 and TRBJ1-2 gives the full variable domain: NAGVMQNPRHLVRRRGQEARLRCSPMKGHSHVYWYRQLPEEGLKFMVYLQKENIIDESGMPKERFSAEFPKEGPSILRIQQVVRGDSAAYFCASSPGQGNGYTFGSGTRLTVV.

The chain is built from TRBV12-3 or TRBV12-4 and TRBJ2-5, with unresolved D. This CDR3 has 14 residues. V was pared by 6 bases and J by 2 bases, with 13 bases between. In nucleotides, the CDR3 is TGTGCCAGCAGCAATGGACCGGCGCAAGAGACCCAGTACTTC. Residues: CASSNGPAQETQYF.

This chain connects TRBV20-1 to TRBJ1-4, with a weak D call TRBD1 (5 bases). Germline V gene sequence: CDR1 DFQATT, CDR2 SNEGSKA (reference sequence). V was shortened by 1 base and J by 3 bases, with 12 bases between the two germline ends. The CDR3 is 15 residues long. The CDR3 loop reads CSARVLSGPNEKLFF. The CDR3 DNA reads as TGCAGTGCTAGAGTCCTTTCGGGGCCTAATGAAAAACTGTTTTTT.

This clonotype showed up just a few times. The chain links TRBV12-3 or TRBV12-4 to TRBJ2-1, with D maybe TRBD2 (5 bases). The V end lost 6 bases, the J end lost 8 bases, and 17 bases lay between the germline ends. There are 14 residues in the CDR3. The CDR3 protein is CASSSPPSFYEQFF. The CDR3 DNA reads TGTGCCAGCAGCTCCCCCCCTAGCTTTTATGAGCAGTTCTTC.

The chain uses TRBV20-1 and TRBJ1-1; no clear D. This CDR3 is built from 13 residues. Germline CDR1 reads DFQATT; CDR2 reads SNEGSKA (reference sequence). With 5 bases removed from V and 6 bases from J, the gap between germline ends came to 16 bases. CDR3 in DNA: TGCAGTGCTCCAGCCTCGGCCAGGTCTGAAGCTTTCTTT. Protein product: CSAPASARSEAFF.

This clonotype was seen many times. The chain combines TRBV6-5 with TRBJ2-6, with D uncertain. Germline CDR1 reads MNHEY; CDR2 reads SVGAGI. Deletions cut 2 bases from V and 0 bases from J, with 5 bases between. This CDR3 is built from 15 residues. CDR3 in DNA: TGTGCCAGCAGTTACCGGAGCTCTGGGGCCAACGTCCTGACTTTC. Translated: CASSYRSSGANVLTF.

V is TRBV2 and J is TRBJ2-2, with 8 nucleotides matching TRBD1. This CDR3 is built from 15 residues. V was clipped by 8 bases and J by 0 bases; unmatched bases: 5. The V gene's germline CDR1 is SNHLY and CDR2 FYNNEI. CDR3 amino acids: CASRPQGANTGELFF. CDR3 coding DNA: TGTGCCAGCCGCCCACAGGGGGCGAACACCGGGGAGCTGTTTTTT.

CDR3 sequence: CSVEGGGGQPQHF. As DNA, the CDR3 is TGCAGCGTTGAAGGGGGCGGAGGTCAGCCCCAGCATTTT. The rearrangement joins TRBV29-1 to TRBJ1-5, with D tentatively TRBD1 (5 bases). The CDR3 covers 13 residues. V was cut by 1 base and J by 6 bases, with 10 bases left in between. CDR1 is SQVTM and CDR2 is ANQGSEA in the germline V gene.

CDR3 in amino acids: CSAGNRAKDLNEQFF. CDR3 coding DNA: TGCAGTGCTGGAAACAGGGCCAAGGATCTCAATGAGCAGTTCTTC. The V gene is TRBV20-1, the J gene TRBJ2-1; D may be TRBD1 (6 bases). Germline V gives CDR1 DFQATT, CDR2 SNEGSKA (reference sequence). The V end lost 5 bases, the J end lost 6 bases, and 20 bases lay between the germline ends. There are 15 residues in the CDR3.

V is TRBV3-1 and J is TRBJ2-3, with TRBD2 matching 12 bases. Germline loops: CDR1 LGHDT, CDR2 YNNKEL (reference sequence). The CDR3 has 19 amino acids. Trimming at V came to 7 bases and at J to 3 bases, leaving 17 bases not matched to a gene. CDR3 nucleotides: TGTGCCAGCACCAAGCCCACCGTCACCACTAGCGGGGGGACAGATACGCAGTATTTT. This translates into CASTKPTVTTSGGTDTQYF.

V and J are TRBV5-1 and TRBJ2-5; 10 positions agree with TRBD1. The CDR3 is 17 amino acids. J was trimmed by 4 bases and V by 0 bases; bases with no gene match: 9. Germline V CDR1 and CDR2: SGHRS, YFSETQ. CDR3 residues: CASSLGLFGQGGETQYF. In nucleotides, the CDR3 is TGCGCCAGCAGCTTGGGGCTCTTCGGACAGGGGGGAGAGACCCAGTACTTC. The full variable domain, in which reference TRBV5-1 and TRBJ2-5 provide the parts outside the CDR3, is KAGVTQTPRYLIKTRGQQVTLSCSPISGHRSVSWYQQTPGQGLQFLFEYFSETQRNKGNFPGRFSGRQFSNSRSEMNVSTLELGDSALYLCASSLGLFGQGGETQYFGPGTRLLVL.

This clonotype came up a few times. This chain joins TRBV12-3 or TRBV12-4 and TRBJ2-2; D not resolved. There are 17 residues in the CDR3. Trimming took off 3 bases at V and 4 bases at J, with 18 bases between the two ends. The CDR3 DNA is TGTGCCAGCAGTTTTAGAGTGGAATCCTTAATCACCGGGGAGCTGTTTTTT. Its protein is CASSFRVESLITGELFF.

V is TRBV5-6 and J is TRBJ2-3; D unclear. V gave up 6 bases and J gave up 9 bases, with 14 bases separating them. Germline V gene data show CDR1 as SGHDT and CDR2 as YYEEEE. This CDR3 is 12 amino acids long. The CDR3: CASTKESPTQYF. The CDR3 DNA sequence: TGTGCCAGCACCAAGGAGTCTCCGACGCAGTATTTT.

This clonotype was observed a few times. The V call is TRBV12-3 or TRBV12-4, the J call TRBJ2-3; 9 positions match TRBD2. The CDR3 spans 17 residues. Trimming cost V 7 bases and J 4 bases; bases outside gene matches: 15. CDR3 coding DNA: TGTGCCAGCACCAACCCCACCCTAGCGGGGAAGGCAGATACGCAGTATTTT. Encoded protein: CASTNPTLAGKADTQYF.